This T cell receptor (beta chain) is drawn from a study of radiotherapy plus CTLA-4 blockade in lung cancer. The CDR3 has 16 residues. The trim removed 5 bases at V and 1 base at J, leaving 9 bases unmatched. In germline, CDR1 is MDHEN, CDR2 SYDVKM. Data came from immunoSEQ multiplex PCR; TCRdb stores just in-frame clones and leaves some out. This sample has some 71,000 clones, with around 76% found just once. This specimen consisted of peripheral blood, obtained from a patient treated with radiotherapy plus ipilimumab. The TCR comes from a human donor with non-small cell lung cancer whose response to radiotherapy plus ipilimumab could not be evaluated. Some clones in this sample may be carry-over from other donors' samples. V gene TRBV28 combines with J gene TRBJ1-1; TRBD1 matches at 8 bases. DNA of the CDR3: TGTGCCAGCAGTGGGGGAGTAGGGACAGGGAACACTGAAGCTTTCTTT. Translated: CASSGGVGTGNTEAFF.